The 18 T cell receptor beta chains in this list originate from one sample, sequenced in a study of vaccination and CD4 T cells after COVID-19. Sequencing of cultured CD4+ T cell DNA used the Oncomine TCR Beta short-read assay. TCRdb independently ran MiXCR on the PCR reads; one entry per CDR3 protein. The data show about 5,700 distinct CDR3 sequences, approximately 42% seen once. No antigens are known for them. Documented treatment: 10-day PBMC culture with coronavirus spike peptide pools or control peptides (ViraFEST assay). The unexposed donor gave CD4+ T cells before the COVID-19 pandemic (2011-2018). Source material: CD4+ T cells from blood, cultured in vitro. The receptors come from a human donor in good health.

This chain links TRBV19 with TRBJ1-2; no reliable D call. The CDR3 contains 13 residues. Trimming took 5 bases from V and 4 from J, leaving 11 bases between them. CDR1 is LNHDA, CDR2 SQIVND, per germline (reference sequence). CDR3 sequence (DNA): TGTGCCAGTAGTGTTGGGATTGGCTATGGCTACACCTTC. Residues: CASSVGIGYGYTF.

The chain links TRBV19 to TRBJ1-2, with D uncertain. Germline CDR1 and CDR2: LNHDA and SQIVND (reference sequence). CDR3 length: 14 residues. V lost 7 bases to trimming and J lost 6 bases, with 18 bases between them. CDR3 protein: CASTSHISQNGYTF. CDR3 nucleotides: TGTGCCAGTACCAGCCATATTTCCCAAAATGGCTACACCTTC.

This clonotype appeared a few times. The gene calls are TRBV3-1 and TRBJ1-2; no firm D call. CDR1 and CDR2 (germline): LGHDT, YNNKEL (reference sequence). Trimming took off 0 bases at V and 3 bases at J, with 8 bases between the two ends. The CDR3 sequence is 14 residues long. The CDR3 nucleotides are TGTGCCAGCAGCCAAGAACCGGTGGACTATGGCTACACCTTC. Its protein product is CASSQEPVDYGYTF.

This clonotype occurred a few times. The gene calls are TRBV20-1 and TRBJ1-1; D gene uncertain. Trimming shortened V by 1 base and J by 3 bases, and 6 bases separated the two germline ends. The CDR3 has 12 residues. Germline CDR1 DFQATT, CDR2 SNEGSKA (reference sequence). The CDR3, as DNA: TGCAGTGCTAGAGTGTCGGACACTGAAGCTTTCTTT. Amino acid sequence: CSARVSDTEAFF.

The V and J genes are TRBV20-1 and TRBJ2-5, with TRBD2 identical over 8 bases. From germline, CDR1 is DFQATT and CDR2 SNEGSKA (reference sequence). This CDR3 has 14 amino acids. V lost 2 bases and J lost 1; bases outside the gene matches: 3. CDR3: CSARSGTSQETQYF. The CDR3 bases are TGCAGTGCTAGATCCGGGACTAGCCAAGAGACCCAGTACTTC.

The gene calls are TRBV6-2 or TRBV6-3 and TRBJ1-5; D gene uncertain. V was pared by 6 bases and J by 2 bases, with 11 bases between. The CDR3 has 14 residues. Germline-derived CDR1 and CDR2 are MNHEY and SVGEGT. The CDR3 sequence: CASSTYGGNQPQHF. CDR3 DNA sequence: TGTGCCAGCAGCACCTACGGGGGCAATCAGCCCCAGCATTTT.

The V gene is TRBV12-3 or TRBV12-4, the J gene TRBJ1-2; tentative D call: TRBD1 (5 bases). Trimming took off 4 bases at V and 8 bases at J, with 17 bases between the two ends. CDR3 length equals 14 residues. Here the CDR3 reads CASSSYRNRGGYTF. The CDR3 DNA sequence: TGTGCCAGCAGTTCCTATCGCAACCGGGGGGGCTACACCTTC.

This clonotype turned up a few times. The V and J genes are TRBV6-1 and TRBJ2-4; D is possibly TRBD2 (6 bases). CDR1 and CDR2 from the germline V gene are MNHNS and SASEGT. Trimming took off 7 bases at V and 9 bases at J, with 16 bases between the two ends. The CDR3 runs to 13 residues. The chain's CDR3 is CASTKEGLGIQYF. In DNA form, the CDR3 reads TGTGCCAGCACCAAGGAGGGGCTCGGCATTCAGTACTTC.

V gene TRBV27 combines with J gene TRBJ2-7, with D possibly matching TRBD2 (5 bases). The V end lost 6 bases, the J end lost 0 bases, and 12 bases lay between the germline ends. There are 14 residues in the CDR3. CDR1 MNHEY and CDR2 SMNVEV come from the germline V gene (reference sequence). This CDR3 is CASSLTEVSYEQYF. Written as DNA, the CDR3 is TGTGCCAGCAGCCTGACGGAGGTCTCCTACGAGCAGTACTTC.

This clonotype was seen a few times. This sequence joins TRBV30 and TRBJ1-1; no firm D call. The germline V and J ends were trimmed by 4 bases and 0 bases, with 12 bases remaining between them. The CDR3 extends over 14 amino acids. CDR1 is GTSNPN, CDR2 SVGIG, per germline (reference sequence). DNA of the CDR3: TGTGCCTGGAATATCGGAGAGATGAACACTGAAGCTTTCTTT. Its protein product is CAWNIGEMNTEAFF.

This clonotype was seen more than once but under ten times. CDR3 sequence reads: CASSFGQSSYNSPLHF. In nucleotides, the CDR3 is TGTGCCAGCAGCTTTGGGCAGAGCTCCTATAATTCACCCCTCCACTTT. The rearrangement uses TRBV5-6 and TRBJ1-6; D is unclear. CDR3 size: 16 residues. Trimming removed 2 bases at V and 0 bases at J, with 9 bases between. Germline V gene sequence: CDR1 SGHDT, CDR2 YYEEEE.

This clonotype has more than one count but fewer than ten. The J gene is TRBJ1-1, the V gene TRBV6-1; a weak D match, TRBD1 (6 bases). V gave up 8 bases and J gave up 4 bases, with 17 bases separating them. In germline, CDR1 is MNHNS, CDR2 SASEGT. This CDR3 has 14 amino acids. DNA for the CDR3: TGTGCCAGCCAAAAAGCGGGGGCGGGCACTGAAGCTTTCTTT. Amino acid sequence: CASQKAGAGTEAFF.

This clonotype has more than one count but fewer than ten. The chain joins TRBV6-1 to TRBJ2-1, with D uncertain. V lost 7 bases and J 6 bases, leaving 13 bases between the germline ends. Germline V gene data show CDR1 as MNHNS and CDR2 as SASEGT. This CDR3 has 13 amino acids. CDR3: CASTLGGFNEQFF. Written as DNA, the CDR3 is TGTGCCAGCACCCTAGGTGGCTTCAATGAGCAGTTCTTC.

The CDR3 spells CASNLGSYNSPLHF. The DNA of the CDR3 is TGTGCCAGCAATTTGGGCTCCTATAATTCACCCCTCCACTTT. This rearrangement joins TRBV6-1 to TRBJ1-6; D is ambiguous. CDR1 and CDR2 from the germline V gene are MNHNS and SASEGT. The CDR3 spans 14 residues. Deletions cut 7 bases from V and 0 bases from J, with 7 bases between.

V gene TRBV20-1 combines with J gene TRBJ2-7; D is undetermined. There are 15 residues in the CDR3. Germline CDR1 reads DFQATT; CDR2 reads SNEGSKA (reference sequence). V gave up 3 bases and J gave up 3 bases, with 18 bases separating them. The CDR3 loop reads CSASTPISLNYEQYF. DNA of the CDR3: TGCAGTGCTAGTACCCCGATCTCCCTCAACTACGAGCAGTACTTC.

This clonotype was detected a few times. The chain recombines TRBV7-2 with TRBJ2-5; no definite D call. The V end was cut by 1 base, the J end by 4 bases, with 7 bases between. The CDR3 has 13 amino acids. From germline, CDR1 is SGHTA and CDR2 FQGNSA. The CDR3 nucleotides read TGTGCCAGCAGCTTAGAACTAATAGAGACCCAGTACTTC. Protein sequence: CASSLELIETQYF.

This clonotype was counted between two and nine times. The chain couples TRBV7-9 to TRBJ1-1; D not resolved. Germline V gene data show CDR1 as SEHNR and CDR2 as FQNEAQ (reference sequence). The CDR3 has 16 residues. Deletions cut 5 bases from V and 1 base from J, with 17 bases between. The chain's CDR3 is CASSPWFDRKNTEAFF. CDR3 DNA sequence: TGTGCCAGCAGCCCCTGGTTTGACCGAAAGAACACTGAAGCTTTCTTT.

V is TRBV20-1 and J is TRBJ1-2; no clear D. The CDR3 length is 12 residues. Germline CDR1 DFQATT, CDR2 SNEGSKA (reference sequence). V was shortened by 4 bases and J by 7 bases, with 13 bases between the two germline ends. CDR3 sequence reads: CSATYTPSGYTF. The CDR3 bases are TGCAGTGCTACTTATACGCCTAGTGGCTACACCTTC.